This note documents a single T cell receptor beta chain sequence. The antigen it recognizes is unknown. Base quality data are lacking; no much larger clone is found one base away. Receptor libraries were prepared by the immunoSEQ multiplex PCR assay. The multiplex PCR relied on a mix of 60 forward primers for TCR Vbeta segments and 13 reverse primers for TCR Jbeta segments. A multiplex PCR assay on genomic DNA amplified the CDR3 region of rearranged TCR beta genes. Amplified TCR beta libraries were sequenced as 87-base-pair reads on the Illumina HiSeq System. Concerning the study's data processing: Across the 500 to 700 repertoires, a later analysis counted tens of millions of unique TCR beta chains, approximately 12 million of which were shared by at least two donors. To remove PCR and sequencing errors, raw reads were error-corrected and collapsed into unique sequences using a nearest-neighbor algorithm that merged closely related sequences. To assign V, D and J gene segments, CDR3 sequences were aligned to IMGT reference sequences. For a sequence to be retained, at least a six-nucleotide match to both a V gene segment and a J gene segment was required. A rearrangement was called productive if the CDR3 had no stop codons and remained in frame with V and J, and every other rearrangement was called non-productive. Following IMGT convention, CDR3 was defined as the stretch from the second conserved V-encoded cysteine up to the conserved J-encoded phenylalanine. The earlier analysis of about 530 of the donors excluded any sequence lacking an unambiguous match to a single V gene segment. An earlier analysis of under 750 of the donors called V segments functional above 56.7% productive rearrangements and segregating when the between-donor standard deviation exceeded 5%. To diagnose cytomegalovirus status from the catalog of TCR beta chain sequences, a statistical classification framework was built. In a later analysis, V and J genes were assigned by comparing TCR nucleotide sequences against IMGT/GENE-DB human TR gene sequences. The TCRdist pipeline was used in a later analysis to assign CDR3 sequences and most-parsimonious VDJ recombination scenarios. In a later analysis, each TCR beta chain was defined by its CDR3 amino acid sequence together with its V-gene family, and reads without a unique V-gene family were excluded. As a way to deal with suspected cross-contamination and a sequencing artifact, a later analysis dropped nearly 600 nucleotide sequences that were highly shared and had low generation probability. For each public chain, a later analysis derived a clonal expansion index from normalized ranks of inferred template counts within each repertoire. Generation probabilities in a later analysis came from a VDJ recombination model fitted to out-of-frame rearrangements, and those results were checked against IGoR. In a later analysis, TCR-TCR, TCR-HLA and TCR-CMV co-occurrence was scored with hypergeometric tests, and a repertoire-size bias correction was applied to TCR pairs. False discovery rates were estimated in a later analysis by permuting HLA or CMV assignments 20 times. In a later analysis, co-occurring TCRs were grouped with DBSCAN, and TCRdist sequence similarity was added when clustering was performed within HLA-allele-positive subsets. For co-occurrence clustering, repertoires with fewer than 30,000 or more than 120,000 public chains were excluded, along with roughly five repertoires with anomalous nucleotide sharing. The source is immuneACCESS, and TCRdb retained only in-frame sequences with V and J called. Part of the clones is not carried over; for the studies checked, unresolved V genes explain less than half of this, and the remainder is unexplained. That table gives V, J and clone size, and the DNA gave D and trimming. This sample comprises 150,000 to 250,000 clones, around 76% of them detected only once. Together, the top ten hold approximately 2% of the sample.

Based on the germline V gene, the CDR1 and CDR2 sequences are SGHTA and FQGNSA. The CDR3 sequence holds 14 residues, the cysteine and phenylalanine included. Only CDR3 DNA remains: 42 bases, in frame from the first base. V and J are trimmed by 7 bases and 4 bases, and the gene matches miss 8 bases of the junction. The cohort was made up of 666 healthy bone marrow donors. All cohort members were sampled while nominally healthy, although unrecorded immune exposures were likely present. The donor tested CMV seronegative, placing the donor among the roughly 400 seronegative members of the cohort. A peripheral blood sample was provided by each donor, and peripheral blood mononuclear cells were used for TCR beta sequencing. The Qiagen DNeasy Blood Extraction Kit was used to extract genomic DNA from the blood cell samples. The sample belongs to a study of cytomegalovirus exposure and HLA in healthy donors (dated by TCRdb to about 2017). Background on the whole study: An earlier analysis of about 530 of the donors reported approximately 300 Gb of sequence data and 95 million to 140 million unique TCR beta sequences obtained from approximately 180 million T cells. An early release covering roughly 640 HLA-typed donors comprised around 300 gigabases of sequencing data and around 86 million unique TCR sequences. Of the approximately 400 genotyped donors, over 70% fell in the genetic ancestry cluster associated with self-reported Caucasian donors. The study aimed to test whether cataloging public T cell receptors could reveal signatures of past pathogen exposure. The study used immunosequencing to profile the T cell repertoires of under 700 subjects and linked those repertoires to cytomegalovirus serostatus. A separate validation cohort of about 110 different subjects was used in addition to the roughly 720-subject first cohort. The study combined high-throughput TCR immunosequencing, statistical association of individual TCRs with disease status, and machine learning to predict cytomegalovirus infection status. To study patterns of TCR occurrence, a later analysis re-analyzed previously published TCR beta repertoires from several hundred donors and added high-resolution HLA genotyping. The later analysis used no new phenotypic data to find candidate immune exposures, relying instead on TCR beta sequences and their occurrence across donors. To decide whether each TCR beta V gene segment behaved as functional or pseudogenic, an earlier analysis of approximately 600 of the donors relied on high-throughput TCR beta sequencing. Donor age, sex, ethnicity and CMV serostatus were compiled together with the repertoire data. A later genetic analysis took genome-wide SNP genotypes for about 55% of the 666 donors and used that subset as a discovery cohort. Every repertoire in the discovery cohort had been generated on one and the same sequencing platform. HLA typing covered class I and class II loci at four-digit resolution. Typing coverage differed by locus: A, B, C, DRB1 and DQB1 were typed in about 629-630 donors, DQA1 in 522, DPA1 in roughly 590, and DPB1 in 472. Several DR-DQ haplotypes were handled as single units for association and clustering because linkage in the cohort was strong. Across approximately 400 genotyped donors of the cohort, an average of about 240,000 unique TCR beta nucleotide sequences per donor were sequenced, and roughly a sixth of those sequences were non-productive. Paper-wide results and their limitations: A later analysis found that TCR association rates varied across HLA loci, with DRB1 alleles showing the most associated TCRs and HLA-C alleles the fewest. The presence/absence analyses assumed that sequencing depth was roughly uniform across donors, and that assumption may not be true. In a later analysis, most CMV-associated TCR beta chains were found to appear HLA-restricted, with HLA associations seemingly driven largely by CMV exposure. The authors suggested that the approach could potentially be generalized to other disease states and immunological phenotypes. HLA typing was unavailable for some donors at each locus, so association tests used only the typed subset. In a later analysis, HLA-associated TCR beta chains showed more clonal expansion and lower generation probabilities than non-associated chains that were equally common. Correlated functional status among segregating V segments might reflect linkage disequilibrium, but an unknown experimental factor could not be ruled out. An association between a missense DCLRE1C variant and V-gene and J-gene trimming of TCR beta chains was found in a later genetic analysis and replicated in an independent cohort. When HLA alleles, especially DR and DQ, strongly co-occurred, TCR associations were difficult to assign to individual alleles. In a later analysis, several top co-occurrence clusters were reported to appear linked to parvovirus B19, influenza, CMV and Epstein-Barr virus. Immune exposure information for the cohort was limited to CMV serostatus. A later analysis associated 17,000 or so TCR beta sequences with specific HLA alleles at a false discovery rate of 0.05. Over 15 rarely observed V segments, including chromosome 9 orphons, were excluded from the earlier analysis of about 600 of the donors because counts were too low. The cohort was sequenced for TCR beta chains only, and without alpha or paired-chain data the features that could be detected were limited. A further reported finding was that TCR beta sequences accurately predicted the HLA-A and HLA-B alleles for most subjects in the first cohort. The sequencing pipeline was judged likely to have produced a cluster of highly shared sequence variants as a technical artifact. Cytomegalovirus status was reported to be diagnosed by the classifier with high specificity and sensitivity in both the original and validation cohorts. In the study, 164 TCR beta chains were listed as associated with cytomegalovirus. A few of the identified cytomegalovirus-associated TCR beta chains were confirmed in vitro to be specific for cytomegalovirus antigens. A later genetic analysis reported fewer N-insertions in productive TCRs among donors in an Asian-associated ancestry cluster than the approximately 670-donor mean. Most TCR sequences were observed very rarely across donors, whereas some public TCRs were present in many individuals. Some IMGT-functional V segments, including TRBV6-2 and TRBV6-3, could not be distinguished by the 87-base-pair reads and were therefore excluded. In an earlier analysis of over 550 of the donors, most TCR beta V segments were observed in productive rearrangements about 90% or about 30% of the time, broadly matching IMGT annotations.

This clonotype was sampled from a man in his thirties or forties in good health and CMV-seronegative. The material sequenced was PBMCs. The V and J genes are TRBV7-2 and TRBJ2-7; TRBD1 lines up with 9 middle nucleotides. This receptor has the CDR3 CASKTGTGWYEQYF. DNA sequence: TGTGCCAGCAAAACCGGGACAGGGTGGTACGAGCAGTACTTC.